This T cell receptor (beta chain) was captured by sequencing in a study of chemoradiotherapy in HPV16-positive cancers. Looking at the study overall: A couple of HPV16-positive patients' cells yielded candidate HPV-specific clones and common motifs.

For this clone: Sequence at one end of the junction differs from germline and may be a read error.

Germline CDR1 is KGHSH and CDR2 is LQKENI. This CDR3 spans 14 amino acids. Repeated repertoire sampling spanned the course of chemoradiotherapy. The assay was immunoSEQ multiplex PCR, and TCRdb's table has in-frame clones only and misses some. The top ten hold about 30% of the sample, which has about 5,400 clones, 76% seen once. The source is a human donor with HPV-associated anogenital cancer. The V gene is TRBV18, the J gene TRBJ1-2; 8 positions match TRBD1. Collection of the sample occurred from a patient who underwent chemoradiotherapy. The CDR3, as DNA: TGTGCCAGCTCACCGAACTACGGACAGGGAACGGTGGCCTTC. Translation: CASSPNYGQGTVAF.